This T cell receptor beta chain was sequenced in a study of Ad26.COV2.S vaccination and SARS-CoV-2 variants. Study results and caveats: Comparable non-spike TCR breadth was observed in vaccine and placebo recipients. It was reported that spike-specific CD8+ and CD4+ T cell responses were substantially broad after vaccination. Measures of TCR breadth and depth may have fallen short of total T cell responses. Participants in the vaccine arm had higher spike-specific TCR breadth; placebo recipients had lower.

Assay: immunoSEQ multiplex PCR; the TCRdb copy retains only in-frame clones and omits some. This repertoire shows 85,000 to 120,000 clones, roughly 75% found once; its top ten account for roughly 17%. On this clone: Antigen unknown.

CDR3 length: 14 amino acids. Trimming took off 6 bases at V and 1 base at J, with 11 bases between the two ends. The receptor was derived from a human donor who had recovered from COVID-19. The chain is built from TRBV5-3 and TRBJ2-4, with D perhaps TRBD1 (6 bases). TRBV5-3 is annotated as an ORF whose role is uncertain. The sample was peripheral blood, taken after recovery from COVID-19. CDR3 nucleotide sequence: TGTGCCAGAACCCTTCAGGGGGCCAAAAACATTCAGTACTTC. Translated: CARTLQGAKNIQYF.